The clone carrying this T cell receptor (beta chain) came up many times. No antigen is known for it. This sample is drawn from a study of response to subunit inactivated influenza vaccine. Study-level findings and limits: Every seasonal influenza vaccination brings in few new T cells, the authors suggested.

Via MiXCR, TCRdb re-called the RT-PCR reads, giving one row per CDR3 protein. In the table there are approximately 520,000 distinct CDR3 sequences, about 15% of which are singletons. Unmatched junction bases numbered 6, after V lost 5 bases and J lost 2 bases. The CDR3 extends over 15 amino acids. The germline CDR1 and CDR2 sequences are SQVTM and ANQGSEA. This specimen was CD4+ T cells sorted from PBMCs, taken approximately 25 months after vaccination. This chain links TRBV29-1 with TRBJ2-1; 10 bases line up with TRBD2. The receptor's source is a man between 50 and 75 years old who received an inactivated influenza vaccine. CDR3 residues: CSVFIGLAAYNEQFF. The CDR3 coding sequence is TGCAGCGTTTTTATCGGACTAGCGGCCTACAATGAGCAGTTCTTC.